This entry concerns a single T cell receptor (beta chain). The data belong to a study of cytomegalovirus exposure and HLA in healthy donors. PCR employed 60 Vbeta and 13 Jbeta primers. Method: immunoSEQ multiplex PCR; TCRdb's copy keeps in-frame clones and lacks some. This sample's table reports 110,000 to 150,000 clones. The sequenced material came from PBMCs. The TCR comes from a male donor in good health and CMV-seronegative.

The CDR3 is CASSPEGGRSTYEQYF. The CDR3 coding sequence is TGCGCCAGCAGTCCTGAGGGAGGGAGGTCTACCTACGAGCAGTACTTC. This chain links TRBV5-1 with TRBJ2-7; 7 nucleotides match TRBD2. The CDR3 spans 16 residues. With V trimmed by 5 bases and J by 2 bases, 13 bases remained unmatched. The germline V gene encodes CDR1 SGHRS and CDR2 YFSETQ.